Presented here are 30 T cell receptor beta chains from one specimen sequenced in a study of human T cells and chemical hapten exposure. TCRdb re-analysed the RACE reads in MiXCR, keeping a single row per CDR3 protein. The table has 190,000 or so distinct CDR3 sequences, roughly a quarter seen once. Sample time point: patch test 3, about 24 weeks after DPC sensitization. Noted treatment: therapeutic diphenylcyclopropenone sensitization with weekly scalp DPC. Source: whole blood, taken in connection with sensitization to the hapten diphenylcyclopropenone (DPC). The receptor set was obtained from a woman in her thirties or forties with alopecia areata. Some clones in this sample may be carry-over from other donors' samples.

J is TRBJ2-2 and V is TRBV28, with 8 bases aligning to TRBD1. V gave up 7 bases and J gave up 0 bases; unmatched junction bases: 4. Germline-derived CDR1 and CDR2 are MDHEN and SYDVKM. The length of the CDR3 is 15 residues. CDR3 residues: CASNRDRTNTGELFF. The DNA for the CDR3 is TGTGCCAGCAATCGGGACAGGACGAACACCGGGGAGCTGTTTTTT.

The chain combines TRBV7-9 with TRBJ1-2, with TRBD1 matching 8 bases. V was pared by 4 bases and J by 4 bases, with 2 bases of the junction left unmatched. The CDR3 is 13 amino acids. Germline loops: CDR1 SEHNR, CDR2 FQNEAQ (reference sequence). CDR3 region: CASSWTGSYGYTF. The CDR3 DNA is TGTGCCAGCAGCTGGACAGGGTCCTATGGCTACACCTTC.

There are many counts of this clonotype. Compared with germline, one end of the junction differs, possibly owing to a read error. The rearrangement joins TRBV7-9 to TRBJ2-1, with TRBD2 matching 8 bases. Germline assignment: CDR1 SEHNR and CDR2 FQNEAQ (reference sequence). This CDR3 is built from 13 residues. The CDR3 DNA follows: TGTGCCAGCAGCCTAGCGGGTGGCAATGAGCAGTTCTTC. As protein: CASSLAGGNEQFF. The full variable domain, its missing parts supplied by reference TRBV7-9 and TRBJ2-1, is DTGVSQNPRHKITKRGQNVTFRCDPISEHNRLYWYRQTLGQGPEFLTYFQNEAQLEKSRLLSDRFSAERPKGSFSTLEIQRTEQGDSAMYLCASSLAGGNEQFFGPGTRLTVL.

This clonotype was found a few times. The chain links TRBV28 to TRBJ2-3, with D maybe TRBD1 (6 bases). CDR1 and CDR2 from the germline V gene are MDHEN and SYDVKM. Deletions cut 2 bases from V and 3 bases from J, with 15 bases between. The CDR3 has 16 residues. The CDR3 nucleotides read TGTGCCAGCAGTTTACTACAGGGTAGGGGGACAGATACGCAGTATTTT. It yields the protein CASSLLQGRGTDTQYF.

The chain uses TRBV4-3 and TRBJ2-7; D could derive from TRBD1 or TRBD2 (6 bases each). V was trimmed by 4 bases and J by 6 bases, leaving 13 bases between them. CDR1 is LGHNA and CDR2 is YSLEER in the germline V gene. This CDR3 has 13 amino acids. DNA of the CDR3: TGCGCCAGCAGCCCTAACGAGGGGGGCGAGCAGTACTTC. It translates to CASSPNEGGEQYF.

This chain uses TRBV9 with TRBJ2-1; 12 positions match TRBD2. Germline lookup yields CDR1 SGDLS and CDR2 YYNGEE. This CDR3 region has 16 residues. The V segment lost 0 bases and the J segment 8 bases; nucleotides outside the gene matches: 6. The CDR3 DNA follows: TGTGCCAGCAGCGTAGCTGAGAGACTAGCGGGAGATGAGCAGTTCTTC. This gives the protein CASSVAERLAGDEQFF.

This clonotype was counted a few times. The chain combines TRBV18 with TRBJ1-1; 7 bases map to TRBD1. This CDR3 contains 13 residues. The germline gives CDR1 KGHSH, CDR2 LQKENI. After removal of 2 bases from V and 7 bases from J, the junction contained 4 bases not matched to a gene. CDR3: CASSPGTAREAFF. DNA for the CDR3: TGTGCCAGCTCACCAGGGACAGCCCGTGAAGCTTTCTTT.

This clonotype was seen repeatedly, ten times or more. V and J are TRBV12-3 or TRBV12-4 and TRBJ2-1; the D is unclear. The V end lost 1 base, the J end lost 9 bases, and 4 bases lay between the germline ends. This CDR3 has 11 amino acids. This CDR3 reads CASSLGAEQFF. CDR3 DNA: TGTGCCAGCAGTTTAGGGGCTGAGCAGTTCTTC.

This clonotype was seen a few times. The rearrangement uses TRBV29-1 and TRBJ2-3; D call uncertain. CDR1 is SQVTM and CDR2 is ANQGSEA in the germline V gene. The CDR3 consists of 12 residues. Deletions cut 6 bases from V and 0 bases from J, with 7 bases between. Here the CDR3 DNA reads TGCAGCGTAAGCCCCAGCACAGATACGCAGTATTTT. Amino acids: CSVSPSTDTQYF.

This clonotype was seen a handful of times. The gene calls are TRBV27 and TRBJ2-2; D is unclear. V was clipped by 6 bases and J by 4 bases, with 15 bases between them. The CDR3 consists of 15 residues. CDR1 and CDR2 (germline): MNHEY, SMNVEV (reference sequence). The CDR3 sequence is CASSPFLVRTGELFF. CDR3 nucleotide sequence: TGTGCCAGCAGCCCTTTCCTAGTTCGCACCGGGGAGCTGTTTTTT.

This clonotype was counted a single time. V and J are TRBV4-1 and TRBJ2-7; TRBD2 might be the D (7 bases). The CDR3 loop spans 13 amino acids. V was shortened by 1 base and J by 7 bases, with 11 bases between the two germline ends. Germline assignment: CDR1 MGHRA and CDR2 YSYEKL. The CDR3 loop reads CASSQVGGGEQYF. CDR3 in DNA: TGCGCCAGCAGCCAAGTAGGGGGAGGGGAGCAGTACTTC.

This chain links TRBV4-1 with TRBJ2-1, with 7 bases identical to TRBD2. The V gene end was trimmed by 0 bases and the J gene end by 4 bases; junction bases not matched to a gene: 6. The CDR3 consists of 16 residues. Germline-derived CDR1 and CDR2 are MGHRA and YSYEKL. This chain's CDR3 is CASSQEGASGYNEQFF. The CDR3 DNA reads TGCGCCAGCAGCCAAGAAGGGGCTAGCGGTTACAATGAGCAGTTCTTC.

This clonotype has a count of ten or more. The chain joins TRBV20-1 to TRBJ2-3, with 8 bases that match TRBD2. Germline lookup yields CDR1 DFQATT and CDR2 SNEGSKA (reference sequence). The CDR3 runs to 17 residues. V lost 0 bases, J lost 5 bases, and 13 bases stayed unmatched. CDR3 region: CSARDRRLAGGQDTQYF. The CDR3 DNA sequence: TGCAGTGCTAGAGATAGGCGGCTGGCGGGAGGACAAGATACGCAGTATTTT.

V gene TRBV20-1 combines with J gene TRBJ2-3; D uncertain. This CDR3 has 14 residues. Looked up from germline, CDR1 is DFQATT and CDR2 is SNEGSKA (reference sequence). V was shortened by 0 bases and J by 1 base, with 8 bases between the two germline ends. The CDR3: CSARDRTGTDTQYF. The CDR3 nucleotides are TGCAGTGCTAGAGATAGGACGGGCACAGATACGCAGTATTTT.

V usage is TRBV7-2 and J usage is TRBJ1-1; D is ambiguous. This CDR3 has 13 amino acids. The V end was cut by 4 bases, the J end by 1 base, with 7 bases between. Per the germline V gene, CDR1 is SGHTA and CDR2 is FQGNSA. CDR3 coding DNA: TGTGCCAGCAGCTCCTTTTGGAACACTGAAGCTTTCTTT. Residues: CASSSFWNTEAFF.

This clonotype has just a few counts. The gene calls are TRBV6-1 and TRBJ2-7; D remains unclear. Deletions cut 1 base from V and 3 bases from J, with 7 bases between. The germline gives CDR1 MNHNS, CDR2 SASEGT. The CDR3 extends over 13 amino acids. The CDR3 nucleotides read TGTGCCAGCAGTGAAGATAACCTCTACGAGCAGTACTTC. It yields the protein CASSEDNLYEQYF.

This chain uses TRBV2 with TRBJ2-7; weak D call: TRBD2 (6 bases). The CDR3 extends over 15 amino acids. CDR1 SNHLY and CDR2 FYNNEI come from the germline V gene. V was shortened by 6 bases and J by 4 bases, with 19 bases between the two germline ends. The DNA for the CDR3 is TGTGCCAGCAGACCGATTAGCGGAGGGGCGTACGAGCAGTACTTC. This encodes CASRPISGGAYEQYF.

This clonotype was picked up a small number of times. The chain recombines TRBV7-3 with TRBJ1-1; no clear D. This CDR3 comprises 14 residues. Trimming cost V 1 base and J 0 bases, with 6 bases left between them. The germline V gene has CDR1 SGHTA and CDR2 FQGTGA. The CDR3 DNA is TGTGCCAGCAGCTTAATGGGGATGAACACTGAAGCTTTCTTT. It encodes CASSLMGMNTEAFF.

This clonotype was counted between two and nine times. The rearrangement links TRBV15 to TRBJ1-1; D gene unclear. Germline V gives CDR1 LNHNV, CDR2 YYDKDF (reference sequence). Trimming cost V 7 bases and J 1 base, with 10 bases left between them. This CDR3 is 13 amino acids long. The CDR3 nucleotides are TGTGCCACCACACAGCAGCAGAACACTGAAGCTTTCTTT. Its protein is CATTQQQNTEAFF.

There are a few counts of this clonotype. The rearrangement joins TRBV6-2 or TRBV6-3 to TRBJ1-1, with D unclear. The length of the CDR3 is 14 residues. Germline V CDR1 and CDR2: MNHEY, SVGEGT. Trimming removed 2 bases from V and 1 base from J, with 8 bases in between. CDR3 DNA sequence: TGTGCCAGCAGTTACGGAGTTTCGAACACTGAAGCTTTCTTT. This encodes CASSYGVSNTEAFF.

The rearrangement links TRBV7-2 to TRBJ1-2; a possible D gene is TRBD1 (6 bases). The CDR3 contains 16 residues. V was trimmed by 4 bases and J by 2 bases, leaving 17 bases between them. Germline CDR1 reads SGHTA; CDR2 reads FQGNSA. This CDR3 is CASSSLGGHPNYGYTF. The CDR3 DNA reads TGTGCCAGCAGCTCCCTAGGGGGACATCCGAACTATGGCTACACCTTC.

This clonotype was detected only once. CDR3 region: CASGLVGIGEANTEAFF. CDR3 nucleotide sequence: TGTGCTAGTGGTTTGGTAGGTATTGGGGAAGCCAACACTGAAGCTTTCTTT. The V gene is TRBV12-5, the J gene TRBJ1-1; the D is unclear. The length of the CDR3 is 17 residues. Trimming removed 0 bases from V and 2 bases from J, with 16 bases in between. Germline lookup yields CDR1 LGHNT and CDR2 FRNRAP.

The sample holds one count of this clonotype. At one end the junction does not follow the germline gene, possibly because of a read error. The rearrangement links TRBV7-2 to TRBJ2-1; 8 bases are a match to TRBD1. The CDR3 has 15 residues. Germline CDR1 reads SGHTA; CDR2 reads FQGNSA. CDR3 bases: TGTCCCAGCAGCCGGGACAGGCCTTCCTACAATGAGCAGTTCTTC. It specifies CPSSRDRPSYNEQFF.

The chain links TRBV6-5 to TRBJ2-7, with D unresolved. The CDR3 contains 12 residues. V lost 4 bases to trimming and J lost 5 bases, with 9 bases between them. Germline V CDR1 and CDR2: MNHEY, SVGAGI. Written as DNA, the CDR3 is TGTGCCAGCAGTTCCCTCTACAACGAGCAGTACTTC. Its protein is CASSSLYNEQYF.

This clonotype occurred many times. This chain joins TRBV3-1 and TRBJ1-2; perhaps TRBD1 as D (6 bases). Germline V gene sequence: CDR1 LGHDT, CDR2 YNNKEL (reference sequence). The CDR3 is 17 residues long. V was cut by 1 base and J by 2 bases, with 17 bases left in between. The CDR3 is CASSQARGQSTNYGYTF. The CDR3 DNA sequence: TGTGCCAGCAGCCAAGCCCGCGGACAGTCGACCAACTATGGCTACACCTTC.

The V call is TRBV28, the J call TRBJ1-5; a weak D match, TRBD1 (6 bases). The CDR3 contains 14 residues. Trimming shortened V by 7 bases and J by 7 bases, and 17 bases separated the two germline ends. Germline values: CDR1 MDHEN, CDR2 SYDVKM. The CDR3 is CASKAGGAGQPQHF. The CDR3 DNA reads as TGTGCCAGCAAGGCGGGGGGCGCAGGGCAGCCCCAGCATTTT.

This clonotype has just a few counts. The chain recombines TRBV29-1 with TRBJ2-7, with 8 bases matching TRBD1. CDR3 length: 17 amino acids. V dropped 1 base and J dropped 6; count of bases not matched to a gene: 17. Germline-derived CDR1 and CDR2 are SQVTM and ANQGSEA. CDR3 DNA: TGCAGCGTTGAAGTGGTTGTCGAGGGGACAGGAGGTCTCGAGCAGTACTTC. Its translation: CSVEVVVEGTGGLEQYF.

This chain links TRBV6-2 or TRBV6-3 with TRBJ1-2; 7 nucleotides line up with TRBD1. CDR1 is MNHEY and CDR2 is SVGEGT in the germline V gene. This CDR3 has 13 amino acids. J gave up 6 bases and V 6 bases, and 7 bases lay outside the gene matches. Here the CDR3 DNA reads TGTGCCAGCAGCCTAAACAGGGGAGATGGCTACACCTTC. Translating gives CASSLNRGDGYTF.

The V call is TRBV7-2, the J call TRBJ1-2; TRBD1 aligns across 8 bases. The junction had 7 bases not matched to a gene; V was cut back by 5 bases and J by 8 bases. The length of the CDR3 is 13 residues. Germline V CDR1 and CDR2: SGHTA, FQGNSA. CDR3 sequence reads: CASSPDRVGGYTF. The CDR3 nucleotides read TGTGCCAGCAGCCCGGACAGGGTTGGCGGCTACACCTTC.

This clonotype was seen more than once but under ten times. The V gene is TRBV11-2, the J gene TRBJ2-7; D remains unclear. V dropped 8 bases and J dropped 4 bases, with 9 bases sitting between them. There are 11 residues in the CDR3. In germline, CDR1 is SGHAT, CDR2 FQNNGV. CDR3 DNA: TGTGCCAGCGGCATCGGGTACGAGCAGTACTTC. It specifies CASGIGYEQYF.